This TCR beta chain is from a study of T cell clonality in common variable immunodeficiency. Findings and caveats of the study: Links between repertoire features and CVID complications were heterogeneity-limited. In common variable immunodeficiency, TCR beta chains reportedly carried fewer deletions and N-nucleotide insertions.

About this clone: What it binds is unknown. The read terminates 3 residues before the CDR3 end, so the remaining end is supplied by the germline J gene.

This CDR3 comprises 15 residues. Germline CDR1 is SGHTA and CDR2 is FQGNSA. V was trimmed by 7 bases and J by 5 bases, leaving 15 bases between them. Data came from immunoSEQ multiplex PCR; TCRdb stores just in-frame clones and leaves some out. The sample shows 30,000 to 40,000 clones, none of them appearing just once. This sequence joins TRBV7-2 and TRBJ1-6, with no clear D. This sequence originates from a human donor with common variable immunodeficiency. Sequenced sample: peripheral blood mononuclear cells. Partial CDR3 DNA: TGTGCCAGCACCCAAGCTGCTGCGGATAATTCACCC. It specifies CASTQAAADNSP. The full CDR3 reads CASTQAAADNSPLHF.